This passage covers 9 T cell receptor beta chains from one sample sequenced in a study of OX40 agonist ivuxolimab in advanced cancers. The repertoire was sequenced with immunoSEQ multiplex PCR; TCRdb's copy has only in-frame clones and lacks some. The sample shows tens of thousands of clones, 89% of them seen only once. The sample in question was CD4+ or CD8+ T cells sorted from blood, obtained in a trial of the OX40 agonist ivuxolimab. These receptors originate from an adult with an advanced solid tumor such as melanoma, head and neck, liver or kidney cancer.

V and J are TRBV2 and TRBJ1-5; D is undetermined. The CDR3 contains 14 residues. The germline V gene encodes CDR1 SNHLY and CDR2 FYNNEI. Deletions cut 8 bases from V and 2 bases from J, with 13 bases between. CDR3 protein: CASERGYGNQPQHF. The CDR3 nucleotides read TGTGCCAGCGAGAGAGGTTATGGCAATCAGCCCCAGCATTTT.

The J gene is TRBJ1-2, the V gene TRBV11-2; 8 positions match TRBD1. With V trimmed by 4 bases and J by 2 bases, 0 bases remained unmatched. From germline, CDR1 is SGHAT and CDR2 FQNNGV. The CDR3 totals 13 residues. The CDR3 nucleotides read TGTGCCAGCAGCTGGACAGGGAACTATGGCTACACCTTC. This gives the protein CASSWTGNYGYTF.

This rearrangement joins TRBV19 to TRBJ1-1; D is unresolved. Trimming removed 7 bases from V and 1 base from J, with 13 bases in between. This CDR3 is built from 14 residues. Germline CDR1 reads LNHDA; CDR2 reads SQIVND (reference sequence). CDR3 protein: CASTYDWSNTEAFF. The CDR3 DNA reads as TGTGCCAGTACCTACGACTGGTCGAACACTGAAGCTTTCTTT.

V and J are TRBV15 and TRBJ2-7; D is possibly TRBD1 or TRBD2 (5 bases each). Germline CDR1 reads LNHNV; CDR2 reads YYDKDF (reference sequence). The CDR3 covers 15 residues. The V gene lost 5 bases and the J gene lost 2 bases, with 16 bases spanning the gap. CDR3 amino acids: CATSPEPGRAYEQYF. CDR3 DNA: TGTGCCACCAGCCCCGAGCCGGGGCGGGCCTACGAGCAGTACTTC.

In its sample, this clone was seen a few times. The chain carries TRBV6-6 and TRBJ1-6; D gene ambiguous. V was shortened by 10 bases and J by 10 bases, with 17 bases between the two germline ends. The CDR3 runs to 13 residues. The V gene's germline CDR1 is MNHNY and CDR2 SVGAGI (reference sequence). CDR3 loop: CATRSAEGSPLHF. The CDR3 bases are TGTGCCACCAGGTCGGCGGAAGGCTCACCCCTCCACTTT.

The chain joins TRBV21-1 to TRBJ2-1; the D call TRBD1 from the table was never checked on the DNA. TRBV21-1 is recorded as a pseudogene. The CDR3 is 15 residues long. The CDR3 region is CASSKGARSYNEQFF. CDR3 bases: TGTGCCAGCAGCAAAGGCGCCAGGTCTTACAATGAGCAGTTCTTC.

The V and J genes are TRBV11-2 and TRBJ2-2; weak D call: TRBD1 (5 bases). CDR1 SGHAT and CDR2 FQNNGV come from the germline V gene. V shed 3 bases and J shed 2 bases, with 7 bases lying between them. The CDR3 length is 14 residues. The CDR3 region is CASSLGQNTGELFF. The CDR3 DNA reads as TGTGCCAGCAGCTTGGGGCAAAACACCGGGGAGCTGTTTTTT.

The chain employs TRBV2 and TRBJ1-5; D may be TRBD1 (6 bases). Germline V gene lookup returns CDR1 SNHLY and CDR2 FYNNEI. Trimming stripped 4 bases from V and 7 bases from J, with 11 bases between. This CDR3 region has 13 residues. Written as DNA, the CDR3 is TGTGCCAGCAGTGGTGTCAGGGGACAGCCCCAGCATTTT. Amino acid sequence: CASSGVRGQPQHF.

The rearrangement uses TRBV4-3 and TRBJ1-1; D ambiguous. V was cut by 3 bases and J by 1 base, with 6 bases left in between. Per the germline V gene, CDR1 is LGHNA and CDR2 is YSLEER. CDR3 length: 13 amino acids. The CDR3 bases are TGCGCCAGCAGCCACGACAAGAACACTGAAGCTTTCTTT. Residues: CASSHDKNTEAFF.